Each of the 32 T cell receptor beta chains below was sequenced from the same sample in a study of blood T cell repertoires in COVID-19. TCRdb's copy holds only in-frame clones and misses some; the assay was immunoSEQ multiplex PCR. In the table there are 60,000 to 70,000 clones, over 75% of which are singletons. Material for sequencing was peripheral blood. These receptors came from a woman between 55 and 75 years old with COVID-19, enrolled during active disease.

The chain is built from TRBV27 and TRBJ1-2; D ambiguous. The CDR3 consists of 14 residues. Trimming left V 4 bases short and J 10 bases short, with 19 bases between. In germline, CDR1 is MNHEY, CDR2 SMNVEV (reference sequence). CDR3 in amino acids: CASSYLGSGRDYTF. CDR3 bases: TGTGCCAGCAGTTACCTGGGAAGCGGGAGGGACTACACCTTC.

The V gene is TRBV10-3, the J gene TRBJ2-1; TRBD1 aligns across 8 bases. CDR3 length equals 13 residues. Germline CDR1 ENHRY, CDR2 SYGVKD. The V and J ends lost 9 bases and 4 bases, in that order; junction bases with no gene match: 5. CDR3 in DNA: TGTGCCATAAGGGGACAGGATTACAATGAGCAGTTCTTC. As protein: CAIRGQDYNEQFF.

The genes are TRBV6-6 and TRBJ1-2; D remains unclear. With 0 bases removed from V and 0 bases from J, the gap between germline ends came to 5 bases. CDR3 length: 14 amino acids. Per germline, CDR1 MNHNY and CDR2 SVGAGI (reference sequence). The CDR3 sequence: CASSYSAANYGYTF. The CDR3 DNA reads TGTGCCAGCAGTTACTCGGCAGCTAACTATGGCTACACCTTC.

The CDR3 DNA reads as TGTGCCTGGACCCAACAGGCTTTCTATGGCTACACCTTC. Amino acid sequence: CAWTQQAFYGYTF. The V and J genes are TRBV30 and TRBJ1-2, with D possibly TRBD1 on 5 matching bases. Germline lookup yields CDR1 GTSNPN and CDR2 SVGIG (reference sequence). V was trimmed by 4 bases and J by 4 bases, leaving 13 bases between them. The CDR3 extends over 13 amino acids.

This clone was seen only once. The chain is built from TRBV3-1 (or the pseudogene TRBV3-2) and TRBJ2-5; the match to TRBD1 covers 10 bases. V lost 4 bases and J lost 2; bases outside the gene matches: 4. The CDR3 is 15 residues long. Germline CDR1 LGHDT, CDR2 YNNKEL (reference sequence). The CDR3 nucleotides are TGTGCCAGCAGCCCAGGACAGGGGGGACAAGAGACCCAGTACTTC. Its protein product is CASSPGQGGQETQYF.

The CDR3 spells CASSSYSGGPGNEQFF. CDR3 DNA: TGTGCCAGCAGTTCCTATAGCGGGGGGCCCGGCAATGAGCAGTTCTTC. The chain carries TRBV6-5 and TRBJ2-1; 10 bases match TRBD2. The CDR3 is 16 residues long. Per the germline V gene, CDR1 is MNHEY and CDR2 is SVGAGI. V shed 4 bases and J 6 bases; nucleotides not matched to a gene: 9.

The chain has TRBV6-5 and TRBJ1-2, with 7 nucleotides matching TRBD1. The CDR3 spans 15 residues. Losses at the gene ends were 2 bases for V and 4 bases for J; bases not matched to a gene: 7. Germline assignment: CDR1 MNHEY and CDR2 SVGAGI. In nucleotides, the CDR3 is TGTGCCAGCAGTTACGGGACAGCATCCGGCTATGGCTACACCTTC. Amino acid sequence: CASSYGTASGYGYTF.

This chain connects TRBV4-1 to TRBJ1-3; 7 nucleotides line up with TRBD1. There are 15 residues in the CDR3. CDR1 and CDR2 from the germline V gene are MGHRA and YSYEKL. V trimming: 1 base; J trimming: 4 bases; junction bases outside the gene matches: 4. The CDR3 region has the DNA TGCGCCAGCAGCCAAGTTAGGGGGCAGGGAAACACCATATATTTT. This codes for CASSQVRGQGNTIYF.

Concerning this clone: Other nucleotide sequences from this sample produce the same CDR3. The V gene is TRBV6-2 or TRBV6-3, the J gene TRBJ1-2; D gene unclear. Germline CDR1 is MNHEY and CDR2 is SVGEGT. V was clipped by 2 bases and J by 4 bases, with 8 bases between them. This CDR3 has 13 residues. The CDR3 DNA sequence: TGTGCCAGCAGTTACCGTGGCCCCTATGGCTACACCTTC. Its protein is CASSYRGPYGYTF.

This chain uses TRBV7-8 with TRBJ1-6; no definite D call. V lost 5 bases and J 6 bases, leaving 5 bases between the germline ends. Per germline, CDR1 SGHVS and CDR2 FQNEAQ. The CDR3 consists of 12 residues. The CDR3 region has the DNA TGTGCCAGCAGCCCTCTTAATTCACCCCTCCACTTT. It encodes CASSPLNSPLHF.

The V call is TRBV2, the J call TRBJ2-1; 15 positions match TRBD2. Trimming cost V 6 bases and J 9 bases; bases outside gene matches: 0. Per the germline V gene, CDR1 is SNHLY and CDR2 is FYNNEI. The CDR3 has 13 amino acids. The DNA for the CDR3 is TGTGCCAGCAGGGGACTAGCGGGAGGTGAGCAGTTCTTC. As protein: CASRGLAGGEQFF.

V and J are TRBV27 and TRBJ1-3, with TRBD1 matching over 8 bases. Germline lookup yields CDR1 MNHEY and CDR2 SMNVEV (reference sequence). With 8 bases clipped from V and 5 bases from J, the junction kept 5 bases outside the gene matches. This CDR3 is 13 amino acids long. CDR3 coding DNA: TGTGCCAGCGGGACAGGCACTAGAAACACCATATATTTT. This translates into CASGTGTRNTIYF.

CDR3 protein: CASSSGTGYGSPLHF. The DNA of the CDR3 is TGTGCCAGCAGCTCCGGGACAGGGTATGGGTCACCCCTCCACTTT. The chain employs TRBV28 and TRBJ1-6; 9 nucleotides agree with TRBD1. V lost 6 bases to trimming and J lost 10 bases; unmatched junction nucleotides: 10. The CDR3 is made up of 15 amino acids. Germline CDR1 MDHEN, CDR2 SYDVKM. The full variable domain, in which reference TRBV28 and TRBJ1-6 provide the parts outside the CDR3, is DVKVTQSSRYLVKRTGEKVFLECVQDMDHENMFWYRQDPGLGLRLIYFSYDVKMKEKGDIPEGYSVSREKKERFSLILESASTNQTSMYLCASSSGTGYGSPLHFGNGTRLTVT.

This clone was seen only a few times. The V gene is TRBV5-4, the J gene TRBJ1-2; tentatively, D is TRBD1 (5 bases). The germline V gene has CDR1 SGHNT and CDR2 YYREEE (reference sequence). V shed 4 bases and J shed 2 bases, with 9 bases lying between them. CDR3 length: 13 amino acids. The DNA for the CDR3 is TGTGCCAGCAGCCCGGACAAGAACTATGGCTACACCTTC. Translating gives CASSPDKNYGYTF. The full variable domain, with the rest looked up from reference TRBV5-4 and TRBJ1-2, is ETGVTQSPTHLIKTRGQQVTLRCSSQSGHNTVSWYQQALGQGPQFIFQYYREEENGRGNFPPRFSGLQFPNYSSELNVNALELDDSALYLCASSPDKNYGYTFGSGTRLTVV.

This clone was detected once. V and J are TRBV27 and TRBJ2-2; D gene ambiguous. Trimming took 4 bases from V and 2 from J, leaving 8 bases between them. Germline assignment: CDR1 MNHEY and CDR2 SMNVEV (reference sequence). The CDR3 length is 14 residues. The CDR3 reads CASSSWANTGELFF. The CDR3 region has the DNA TGTGCCAGCAGTTCCTGGGCCAACACCGGGGAGCTGTTTTTT.

The rearrangement uses TRBV18 and TRBJ1-4; no clear D gene. This CDR3 comprises 15 residues. Germline V gene sequence: CDR1 KGHSH, CDR2 LQKENI. Between the trimmed V and J ends, which lost 2 bases and 6 bases, there was a span of 13 bases. DNA of the CDR3: TGTGCCAGCTCACCAATGACATTGGCCGATGAAAAACTGTTTTTT. This sequence encodes CASSPMTLADEKLFF.

This sequence joins TRBV5-1 and TRBJ2-3; 7 bases line up with TRBD2. CDR1 and CDR2 from the germline V gene are SGHRS and YFSETQ. The CDR3 extends over 14 amino acids. J was trimmed by 2 bases and V by 2 bases; bases with no gene match: 2. CDR3: CASSFGDYTDTQYF. The CDR3 DNA is TGCGCCAGCAGCTTTGGGGACTACACAGATACGCAGTATTTT.

V and J are TRBV11-1 and TRBJ2-1, with D unclear. Germline values: CDR1 SGHAT, CDR2 FQDESV (reference sequence). Trimming left V 2 bases short and J 6 bases short, with 8 bases between. This CDR3 region has 13 residues. CDR3 coding DNA: TGTGCCAGCAGCTTAAGCCCCCTCAATGAGCAGTTCTTC. It translates to CASSLSPLNEQFF.

This clone was counted once. This chain uses TRBV30 with TRBJ1-1; unclear D gene. The V and J ends lost 1 base and 2 bases respectively, with 11 bases between them. The germline gives CDR1 GTSNPN, CDR2 SVGIG (reference sequence). The CDR3 sequence is 14 residues long. The CDR3 nucleotides are TGTGCCTGGAGTGCCTTGACTCCAAACACTGAAGCTTTCTTT. Translating it yields CAWSALTPNTEAFF.

V usage is TRBV6-5 and J usage is TRBJ1-2, with D possibly being TRBD1 (6 bases). Germline CDR1 and CDR2: MNHEY and SVGAGI. Deletions cut 6 bases from V and 7 bases from J, with 15 bases between. This CDR3 region has 13 residues. The DNA for the CDR3 is TGTGCCAGCAGGAGGGACACGGCGGCTGGCTACACCTTC. It codes for CASRRDTAAGYTF.

The chain links TRBV5-4 to TRBJ1-1; the D is unclear. The CDR3 loop spans 15 amino acids. Trimming took off 1 base at V and 0 bases at J, with 10 bases between the two ends. The germline CDR1 and CDR2 sequences are SGHNT and YYREEE (reference sequence). CDR3 sequence: CASSLKSALNTEAFF. CDR3 nucleotide sequence: TGTGCCAGCAGCTTGAAGAGCGCGTTGAACACTGAAGCTTTCTTT.

The chain carries TRBV7-2 and TRBJ1-2; weak D call: TRBD1 (6 bases). In germline, CDR1 is SGHTA, CDR2 FQGNSA. The CDR3 length is 15 residues. Trimming took off 6 bases at V and 7 bases at J, with 21 bases between the two ends. CDR3 amino acids: CASSPTGKSGRGYTF. The CDR3 bases are TGTGCCAGCAGTCCCACAGGGAAGTCAGGTCGTGGCTACACCTTC.

The gene calls are TRBV7-9 and TRBJ2-4; 9 bases map to TRBD1. The CDR3 contains 16 residues. After removal of 5 bases from V and 0 bases from J, the junction contained 5 bases not matched to a gene. Germline-derived CDR1 and CDR2 are SEHNR and FQNEAQ (reference sequence). CDR3 DNA sequence: TGTGCCAGCAGCCTCGGACAGGGGTTAGCCAAAAACATTCAGTACTTC. Encoded protein: CASSLGQGLAKNIQYF.

The chain links TRBV5-6 to TRBJ1-5, with 7 nucleotides matching TRBD1. CDR1 SGHDT and CDR2 YYEEEE come from the germline V gene. The V segment lost 2 bases and the J segment 6 bases; nucleotides outside the gene matches: 2. The CDR3 is 13 amino acids. The CDR3 DNA follows: TGTGCCAGCAGCTTAGGGGACAGTCAGCCCCAGCATTTT. The encoded protein is CASSLGDSQPQHF.

The chain combines TRBV4-3 with TRBJ1-4; 8 nucleotides agree with TRBD1. Trimming cost V 1 base and J 4 bases; bases outside gene matches: 8. The CDR3 totals 17 residues. CDR1 is LGHNA and CDR2 is YSLEER in the germline V gene. The CDR3 is CASSQGTGTRGNEKLFF. The CDR3 DNA reads as TGCGCCAGCAGCCAAGGGACAGGGACGAGGGGTAATGAAAAACTGTTTTTT.

In DNA, the CDR3 is TGTGCCAGCAGCCTGACAGGGACTGGAAACACCATATATTTT. It encodes CASSLTGTGNTIYF. The V call is TRBV7-2, the J call TRBJ1-3; 7 bases map to TRBD1. The CDR3 has 14 residues. After removal of 5 bases from V and 2 bases from J, the junction contained 3 bases not matched to a gene. CDR1 and CDR2 (germline): SGHTA, FQGNSA. The complete variable domain, with remaining parts taken from reference TRBV7-2 and TRBJ1-3, reads GAGVSQSPSNKVTEKGKDVELRCDPISGHTALYWYRQSLGQGLEFLIYFQGNSAPDKSGLPSDRFSAERTGGSVSTLTIQRTQQEDSAVYLCASSLTGTGNTIYFGEGSWLTVV.

The V gene is TRBV27, the J gene TRBJ2-2, with TRBD1 identical over 7 bases. The CDR3 has 18 amino acids. Germline CDR1 MNHEY, CDR2 SMNVEV (reference sequence). The trim removed 2 bases at V and 3 bases at J, leaving 12 bases unmatched. CDR3 amino acids: CASSLQGEALGDTGELFF. CDR3 coding DNA: TGTGCCAGCAGTTTACAGGGGGAAGCGTTGGGGGACACCGGGGAGCTGTTTTTT.

The rearrangement joins TRBV27 to TRBJ1-5; D is uncertain. From germline, CDR1 is MNHEY and CDR2 SMNVEV (reference sequence). V was trimmed by 6 bases and J by 0 bases, leaving 9 bases between them. The CDR3 runs 14 residues. CDR3 nucleotide sequence: TGTGCCAGCAGCCCTGGACTTAGCAATCAGCCCCAGCATTTT. As protein: CASSPGLSNQPQHF.

The chain combines TRBV5-1 with TRBJ2-5; 8 nucleotides match TRBD1. CDR3 size: 14 residues. CDR1 is SGHRS, CDR2 YFSETQ, per germline. The trim removed 4 bases at V and 5 bases at J, leaving 7 bases unmatched. The CDR3 loop is CASSDRGSGETQYF. Written as DNA, the CDR3 is TGCGCCAGCAGCGACAGGGGCTCAGGGGAGACCCAGTACTTC.

The gene calls are TRBV27 and TRBJ2-2; D perhaps matches TRBD1 (5 bases). Germline values: CDR1 MNHEY, CDR2 SMNVEV (reference sequence). V was shortened by 6 bases and J by 1 base, with 12 bases between the two germline ends. The CDR3 covers 15 residues. CDR3 amino acids: CASRNFQGNTGELFF. CDR3 nucleotides: TGTGCCAGCAGAAATTTTCAGGGGAACACCGGGGAGCTGTTTTTT.

The chain combines TRBV7-2 with TRBJ2-7, with 7 positions matching TRBD2. This CDR3 has 14 amino acids. Germline V CDR1 and CDR2: SGHTA, FQGNSA. V dropped 1 base and J dropped 0; count of bases not matched to a gene: 0. The CDR3 sequence: CASSLGGGSYEQYF. DNA of the CDR3: TGTGCCAGCAGCTTAGGGGGGGGCTCCTACGAGCAGTACTTC.

The rearrangement joins TRBV18 to TRBJ1-1; no clear D. The CDR3 consists of 16 residues. Germline V gene lookup returns CDR1 KGHSH and CDR2 LQKENI. V gave up 2 bases and J gave up 1 base, with 14 bases separating them. Written as DNA, the CDR3 is TGTGCCAGCTCACCAGTGGTGGGCCTTGAGAACACTGAAGCTTTCTTT. Its protein is CASSPVVGLENTEAFF.